This record looks at one TCR beta chain sequence and its context. Its antigen remains unknown. Researchers ran the PCR with 60 Vbeta and 13 Jbeta primers. The method was immunoSEQ multiplex PCR; TCRdb's version includes in-frame clones alone and lacks a portion of them. The repertoire table contains 200,000 or so clones. This sample is part of a study of cytomegalovirus exposure and HLA in healthy donors. Study observations and caveats: Rare TCR sequences dominated, though some public TCRs recurred in many donors.

This CDR3 is 15 amino acids long. The V gene's germline CDR1 is SNHLY and CDR2 FYNNEI. With V trimmed by 7 bases and J by 4 bases, 10 bases remained unmatched. Sequences were obtained from PBMCs. The chain has TRBV2 and TRBJ2-1; TRBD1 aligns across 7 bases. The TCR was taken from a boy younger than 18 in good health and CMV-seronegative. The CDR3 loop is CASNPTGLIYNEQFF. CDR3 coding DNA: TGTGCCAGCAACCCGACAGGGTTAATTTACAATGAGCAGTTCTTC.